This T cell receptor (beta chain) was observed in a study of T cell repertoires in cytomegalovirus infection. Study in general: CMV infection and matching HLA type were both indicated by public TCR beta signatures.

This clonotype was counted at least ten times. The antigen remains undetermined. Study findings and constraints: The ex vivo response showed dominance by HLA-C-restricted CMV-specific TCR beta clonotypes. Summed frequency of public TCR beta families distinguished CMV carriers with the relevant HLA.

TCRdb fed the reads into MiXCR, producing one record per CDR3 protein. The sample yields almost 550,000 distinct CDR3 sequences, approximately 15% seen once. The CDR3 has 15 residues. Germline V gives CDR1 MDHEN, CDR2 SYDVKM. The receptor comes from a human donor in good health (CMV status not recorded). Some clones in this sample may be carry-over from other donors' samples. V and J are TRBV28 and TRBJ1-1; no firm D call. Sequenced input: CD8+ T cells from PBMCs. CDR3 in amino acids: CASRGTAVMNTEAFF. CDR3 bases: TGTGCTTCGCGGGGAACAGCTGTCATGAACACTGAAGCTTTCTTT.